Listed here are 11 T cell receptor beta chains from one sample, sequenced in a study of post-analysis software for immune sequencing data. Findings of the study overall: In patients, four to six TRBV segments were more frequent than in controls, with TRBV5-6, TRBV5-1 and TRBV20-1 among them.

These receptors' antigens are unknown. Presence of unique molecular identifiers characterized the TCR beta cDNA libraries. MiXCR, run by TCRdb on the PCR reads, gives a single entry per CDR3 protein. The sample consists of about 620,000 distinct CDR3 sequences, around 47% of them appearing once. The sequenced sample consisted of blood. The receptors come from a girl aged 5 to 17 with multiple sclerosis.

There are a few counts of this clonotype. The rearrangement uses TRBV12-3 or TRBV12-4 and TRBJ2-5; D may be TRBD2 (6 bases). The J call may be wrong; the DNA end is better matched by TRBJ2-7. The CDR3 covers 13 residues. Here the CDR3 reads CASKRGGWYEQYF. In nucleotides, the CDR3 is TGTGCCAGCAAACGCGGAGGGTGGTACGAGCAGTACTTC.

DNA for the CDR3: TGTGCCAGCAGTTTTTCCTCTAGCGTAGAGACCCAGTACTTC. It codes for CASSFSSSVETQYF. V and J are TRBV12-3 or TRBV12-4 and TRBJ2-5, with D perhaps matching TRBD2 (6 bases). The CDR3 has 14 residues. Deletions cut 3 bases from V and 4 bases from J, with 12 bases between.

V and J are TRBV20-1 and TRBJ2-7; D may correspond to TRBD1 or TRBD2 (7 bases each). The V and J ends lost 3 bases and 6 bases respectively, with 30 bases between them. The CDR3 is 18 amino acids. The germline V gene has CDR1 DFQATT and CDR2 SNEGSKA (reference sequence). CDR3 coding DNA: TGCAGTGCTAGGCGAAGCAAAGGGAGGGACAGCCCCCTTGGCGAGCAGTACTTC. Translating it yields CSARRSKGRDSPLGEQYF.

This clonotype turned up a few times. CDR3 sequence reads: CASSKDRVYGYTF. CDR3 nucleotides: TGCGCCAGCAGCAAGGACAGGGTCTATGGCTACACCTTC. V gene TRBV5-1 combines with J gene TRBJ1-2, with TRBD1 matching 8 bases. V lost 4 bases to trimming and J lost 4 bases; unmatched junction nucleotides: 3. Looked up from germline, CDR1 is SGHRS and CDR2 is YFSETQ. CDR3 length equals 13 residues.

J is TRBJ1-2 and V is TRBV27; D may be TRBD1 (6 bases). V lost 6 bases, J lost 0 bases, and 14 bases lay in between. CDR3 length: 15 amino acids. The germline V gene has CDR1 MNHEY and CDR2 SMNVEV (reference sequence). In DNA, the CDR3 is TGTGCCAGCAGGTCAGGGGCCCGCTCTAACTATGGCTACACCTTC. This translates into CASRSGARSNYGYTF.

The V call is TRBV11-2, the J call TRBJ2-7, with D perhaps matching TRBD2 (6 bases). The V gene lost 1 base and the J gene lost 3 bases, with 13 bases spanning the gap. The CDR3 runs 15 residues. Germline CDR1 reads SGHAT; CDR2 reads FQNNGV. The CDR3 DNA reads TGTGCCAGCAGCTTAGCGACGGGACTGGACTACGAGCAGTACTTC. Residues: CASSLATGLDYEQYF.

In its sample, this clonotype was seen once. This sequence joins TRBV3-1 and TRBJ2-5; D is possibly TRBD2 (6 bases). CDR3 length: 16 residues. CDR1 is LGHDT and CDR2 is YNNKEL in the germline V gene (reference sequence). V lost 3 bases and J 2 bases, leaving 16 bases between the germline ends. This CDR3 is CASSHAGTRGQETQYF. CDR3 bases: TGTGCCAGCAGCCACGCCGGGACTCGGGGGCAAGAGACCCAGTACTTC.

This clonotype was recorded a few times. The J gene is TRBJ2-1, the V gene TRBV7-2; perhaps TRBD1 as D (5 bases). With 3 bases removed from V and 10 bases from J, the gap between germline ends came to 13 bases. CDR1 and CDR2 from the germline V gene are SGHTA and FQGNSA. The CDR3 extends over 13 amino acids. The CDR3 nucleotides read TGTGCCAGCAGCTTCTCAGGGTTTTGGGAGCAGTTCTTC. The encoded protein is CASSFSGFWEQFF.

This clonotype was counted a few times. The chain uses TRBV6-6 and TRBJ2-5, with unresolved D. CDR3 size: 15 residues. The germline V gene has CDR1 MNHNY and CDR2 SVGAGI (reference sequence). V gave up 2 bases and J gave up 1 base, with 11 bases separating them. CDR3 protein: CASSYRQVSQETQYF. The DNA for the CDR3 is TGTGCCAGCAGTTACCGTCAAGTCAGCCAAGAGACCCAGTACTTC.

In its sample, this clonotype was seen many times. The chain has TRBV11-2 and TRBJ2-3, with 7 bases lining up with TRBD2. V dropped 5 bases and J dropped 0; count of bases not matched to a gene: 2. This CDR3 is 14 amino acids long. Germline assignment: CDR1 SGHAT and CDR2 FQNNGV. The CDR3 sequence is CASSVLASTDTQYF. The CDR3 DNA sequence: TGTGCCAGCAGCGTACTAGCGAGCACAGATACGCAGTATTTT.

The CDR3 region has the DNA TGCAGTACCCTCGGGCAGCCATTATACTCTGGGGCCAACGTCCTGACTTTC. It codes for CSTLGQPLYSGANVLTF. The chain recombines TRBV20-1 with TRBJ2-6; D remains unclear. Germline CDR1 is DFQATT and CDR2 is SNEGSKA (reference sequence). The CDR3 sequence is 17 residues long. Trimming stripped 8 bases from V and 0 bases from J, with 20 bases between.